These 10 T cell receptor beta chains originate from one sample sequenced in a study of T cell responses to AZD1222 COVID-19 vaccine. The assay was immunoSEQ multiplex PCR, and TCRdb's table has in-frame clones only and misses some. The sample contains around 150,000 clones, approximately 92% of which appear only once. The sample was peripheral blood, taken 28 days after the second AZD1222 dose. The receptors come from an adult who received the AZD1222 COVID-19 vaccine.

Only one count was recorded for this clone. The rearrangement uses TRBV28 and TRBJ2-2, with D uncertain. The CDR3 has 15 residues. The V end was cut by 2 bases, the J end by 2 bases, with 9 bases between. Looked up from germline, CDR1 is MDHEN and CDR2 is SYDVKM. The DNA for the CDR3 is TGTGCCAGCAGTTTACCGACCGGAAACACCGGGGAGCTGTTTTTT. Residues: CASSLPTGNTGELFF.

The chain has TRBV5-6 and TRBJ2-7; TRBD2 might be the D (5 bases). The CDR3 sequence is 13 residues long. The ends were cut back, 2 bases at V and 5 bases at J, with 11 bases in the middle. In germline, CDR1 is SGHDT, CDR2 YYEEEE. The CDR3 nucleotides read TGTGCCAGCAGCTTAGAGGGCCTAAACGAGCAGTACTTC. As protein: CASSLEGLNEQYF.

CDR3 residues: CASSQDTLAGADTQYF. The DNA of the CDR3 is TGTGCCAGCAGCCAAGATACGTTAGCGGGAGCAGATACGCAGTATTTT. This sequence joins TRBV3-1 (or the pseudogene TRBV3-2) and TRBJ2-3, with 9 nucleotides matching TRBD2. V shed 0 bases and J 4 bases; nucleotides not matched to a gene: 5. Germline lookup yields CDR1 LGHDT and CDR2 YNNKEL (reference sequence). CDR3 length: 16 residues.

The chain has TRBV5-5 and TRBJ2-3, with 7 bases aligning to TRBD2. The V segment lost 0 bases and the J segment 3 bases; nucleotides outside the gene matches: 7. Germline loops: CDR1 SGHKS, CDR2 YYEKEE (reference sequence). The CDR3 covers 16 residues. This CDR3 is CASSLAALGGTDTQYF. The CDR3, as DNA: TGTGCCAGCAGCTTGGCGGCCCTCGGGGGGACAGATACGCAGTATTTT.

V is TRBV18 and J is TRBJ1-5; 7 bases line up with TRBD1. The V and J ends lost 3 bases and 7 bases, in that order; junction bases with no gene match: 3. From germline, CDR1 is KGHSH and CDR2 LQKENI. The CDR3 is 13 residues long. CDR3 sequence: CASSPPRGQPQHF. Written as DNA, the CDR3 is TGTGCCAGCTCACCGCCCAGGGGGCAGCCCCAGCATTTT. The whole variable domain, remainder taken from reference TRBV18 and TRBJ1-5, is NAGVMQNPRHLVRRRGQEARLRCSPMKGHSHVYWYRQLPEEGLKFMVYLQKENIIDESGMPKERFSAEFPKEGPSILRIQQVVRGDSAAYFCASSPPRGQPQHFGDGTRLSIL.

The chain recombines TRBV30 with TRBJ2-7, with a weak D call TRBD1 (5 bases). The V end lost 6 bases, the J end lost 0 bases, and 9 bases lay between the germline ends. Germline V lookup: CDR1 GTSNPN, CDR2 SVGIG (reference sequence). The CDR3 has 12 amino acids. In DNA, the CDR3 is TGTGCCTGTGGGGCTAGCTCCTACGAGCAGTACTTC. Protein product: CACGASSYEQYF.

This clone was detected once. The rearrangement uses TRBV27 and TRBJ1-1; 9 nucleotides line up with TRBD1. The CDR3 length is 20 residues. V was pared by 4 bases and J by 0 bases, with 18 bases of the junction left unmatched. Per germline, CDR1 MNHEY and CDR2 SMNVEV (reference sequence). The CDR3 DNA follows: TGTGCCAGCAGTTCCTATCTACTACAGGGGGCAATATCCCTGAACACTGAAGCTTTCTTT. Its protein product is CASSSYLLQGAISLNTEAFF.

The chain has TRBV2 and TRBJ1-1; 7 bases are a match to TRBD1. V shed 5 bases and J 3 bases; nucleotides not matched to a gene: 3. The CDR3 is made up of 13 amino acids. CDR1 and CDR2 from the germline V gene are SNHLY and FYNNEI. Here the CDR3 reads CASSRQGDTEAFF. The CDR3 DNA reads as TGTGCCAGCAGTAGACAGGGAGACACTGAAGCTTTCTTT.

V gene TRBV7-8 combines with J gene TRBJ2-7; 10 bases are shared with TRBD2. The CDR3 is made up of 18 amino acids. Trimming at V came to 2 bases and at J to 4 bases, leaving 14 bases not matched to a gene. Germline V CDR1 and CDR2: SGHVS, FQNEAQ. CDR3 DNA sequence: TGTGCCAGCAGCTTAAGATTTCTAGCGGGAGAAGGGAGTTACGAGCAGTACTTC. This sequence encodes CASSLRFLAGEGSYEQYF.

This clone came up once. V and J are TRBV11-2 and TRBJ2-7; 11 bases align to TRBD2. J lost 7 bases, V lost 5 bases, and 4 bases had no gene match. CDR1 SGHAT and CDR2 FQNNGV come from the germline V gene. The CDR3 extends over 13 amino acids. CDR3 sequence: CASSPTSGIEQYF. The CDR3 nucleotides are TGTGCCAGCAGCCCGACTAGCGGGATAGAGCAGTACTTC.